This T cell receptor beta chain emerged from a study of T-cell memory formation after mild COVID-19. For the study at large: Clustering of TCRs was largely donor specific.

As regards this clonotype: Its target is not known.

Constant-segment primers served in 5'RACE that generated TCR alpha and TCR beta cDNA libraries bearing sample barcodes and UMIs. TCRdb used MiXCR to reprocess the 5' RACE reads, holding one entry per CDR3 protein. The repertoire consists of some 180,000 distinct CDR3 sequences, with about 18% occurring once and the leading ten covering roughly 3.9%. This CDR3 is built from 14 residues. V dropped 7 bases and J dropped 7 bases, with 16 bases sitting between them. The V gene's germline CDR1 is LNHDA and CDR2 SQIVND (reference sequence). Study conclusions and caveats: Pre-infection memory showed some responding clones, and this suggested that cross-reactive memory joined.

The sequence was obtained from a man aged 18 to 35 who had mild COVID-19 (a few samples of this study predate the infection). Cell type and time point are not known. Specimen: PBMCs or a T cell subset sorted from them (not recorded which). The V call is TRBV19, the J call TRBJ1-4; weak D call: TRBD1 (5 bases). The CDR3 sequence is CASTDPGHGEKLFF. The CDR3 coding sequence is TGTGCCAGTACCGACCCGGGGCATGGTGAAAAACTGTTTTTT.